Listed here are 25 T cell receptor beta chains from one sample, sequenced in a study of molecular identifiers for immune sequencing clone quantification. TCRdb redid the calling of the PCR reads with MiXCR, one entry per CDR3 protein. There are hundreds of thousands of distinct CDR3 sequences in the sample; about 20% occur only once, and around 0.9% lies in the top ten. What was sequenced was naive CD8+ T cells from blood, with Jurkat cell RNA spiked in. The subset: FACS-sorted CD8+CD4-CCR7+CD45RA+ naive T cells. These receptors all stem from a human donor in good health. Some libraries in this study had Jurkat cell RNA spiked in.

This clonotype was counted at least ten times. This chain connects TRBV28 to TRBJ2-5, with D uncertain. This CDR3 is 13 amino acids long. V gave up 1 base and J gave up 2 bases, with 5 bases separating them. Germline V gene data show CDR1 as MDHEN and CDR2 as SYDVKM. The CDR3 loop is CASSLFWQETQYF. As DNA, the CDR3 is TGTGCCAGCAGTTTATTCTGGCAAGAGACCCAGTACTTC.

The table lists this clonotype with many counts. This rearrangement joins TRBV30 to TRBJ2-1; 10 positions agree with TRBD2. The CDR3 totals 16 residues. CDR1 and CDR2 from the germline V gene are GTSNPN and SVGIG (reference sequence). The V segment lost 0 bases and the J segment 6 bases; nucleotides outside the gene matches: 8. The CDR3 protein is CAWSVWLGTSVNEQFF. In DNA, the CDR3 is TGTGCCTGGAGTGTATGGCTCGGGACTAGCGTCAATGAGCAGTTCTTC.

V and J are TRBV24-1 and TRBJ2-3; 10 bases are shared with TRBD2. The J segment lost 4 bases and the V segment lost 9 bases, leaving 6 bases of the junction unmatched. In germline, CDR1 is KGHDR, CDR2 SFDVKD. The CDR3 has 14 amino acids. CDR3 sequence: CATFSGGAPDTQYF. DNA of the CDR3: TGTGCCACCTTCAGCGGGGGGGCCCCAGATACGCAGTATTTT.

This clonotype was seen at least ten times. CDR3 bases: TGTGCCAGCAGCCAAGAGTACACAGACACCGGGGAGCTGTTTTTT. Amino acids: CASSQEYTDTGELFF. V gene TRBV4-2 combines with J gene TRBJ2-2; no definite D call. CDR3 length equals 15 residues. The V gene's germline CDR1 is LGHNA and CDR2 YNFKEQ. V dropped 0 bases and J dropped 3 bases, with 8 bases sitting between them.

The sample holds a few counts of this clonotype. V gene TRBV3-1 combines with J gene TRBJ1-2, with 9 bases matching TRBD1. With 3 bases clipped from V and 11 bases from J, the junction kept 19 bases outside the gene matches. The CDR3 covers 17 residues. Per germline, CDR1 LGHDT and CDR2 YNNKEL (reference sequence). CDR3 amino acids: CASSQFPPGQGPPGYTF. The CDR3 nucleotides are TGTGCCAGCAGCCAGTTTCCCCCGGGACAGGGCCCCCCGGGGTACACCTTC.

Remarks on this clonotype: The junction differs from germline at one of its ends, possibly a read error. The chain joins TRBV7-2 to TRBJ1-3; D is ambiguous. Germline V gives CDR1 SGHTA, CDR2 FQGNSA. The CDR3 contains 13 residues. The CDR3 nucleotides are TGTGCAAGCAGCTGGGATTCTGGAAATACGCTCTATTTT. As protein: CASSWDSGNTLYF.

This clonotype was seen ten or more times. This chain connects TRBV7-9 to TRBJ1-4, with 7 positions matching TRBD1. Germline V lookup: CDR1 SEHNR, CDR2 FQNEAQ (reference sequence). J gave up 5 bases and V 5 bases, and 5 bases lay outside the gene matches. The CDR3 runs 14 residues. The CDR3 bases are TGTGCCAGCAGCCGACAGGGCCTAAATGAAAAACTGTTTTTT. Translating gives CASSRQGLNEKLFF.

As to this clonotype: This clone may be a read error of a much larger clone one base away. The chain combines TRBV29-1 with TRBJ1-3; perhaps TRBD1 as D (6 bases). Trimming stripped 5 bases from V and 1 base from J, with 9 bases between. The germline CDR1 and CDR2 sequences are SQVTM and ANQGSEA. The CDR3 extends over 13 amino acids. Written as DNA, the CDR3 is TGCAGCGTTAGGACAGATTCTGGAAACACCATATATTTT. It yields the protein CSVRTDSGNTIYF.

At least ten counts were recorded for this clonotype. The rearrangement links TRBV3-1 to TRBJ2-2; D is undetermined. The CDR3 has 15 residues. CDR1 is LGHDT, CDR2 YNNKEL, per germline (reference sequence). Trimming left V 0 bases short and J 8 bases short, with 13 bases between. The CDR3 DNA reads TGTGCCAGCAGCCAAGATCCCCTCTGGGCTGGGGAGCTGTTTTTT. Amino acids: CASSQDPLWAGELFF.

This clonotype was detected many times. The chain links TRBV9 to TRBJ1-3; 8 positions agree with TRBD1. The ends lost 6 bases at V and 4 bases at J; junction bases unmatched: 3. CDR3 size: 13 residues. CDR1 and CDR2 from the germline V gene are SGDLS and YYNGEE. The CDR3 DNA reads TGTGCCAGCACACAGGGGGTCGGAAACACCATATATTTT. It codes for CASTQGVGNTIYF.

A word on this clonotype: This clone may be a read error of a much larger clone one base away. The gene calls are TRBV11-2 and TRBJ2-3, with 7 nucleotides matching TRBD2. The CDR3 consists of 18 residues. The germline V gene encodes CDR1 SGHAT and CDR2 FQNNGV. With V trimmed by 1 base and J by 2 bases, 12 bases remained unmatched. The CDR3 loop is CASSLGFGLAGFTDTQYF. CDR3 DNA: TGTGCCAGCAGCTTAGGGTTCGGATTAGCGGGCTTCACAGATACGCAGTATTTT.

The CDR3 protein is CASSSGTSGRNNEQFF. The CDR3 DNA sequence: TGTGCCAGCAGTTCCGGGACTAGCGGGAGGAATAATGAGCAGTTCTTC. V is TRBV27 and J is TRBJ2-1, with 15 bases that match TRBD2. Trimming removed 4 bases from V and 7 bases from J; junction bases left unmatched: 5. The length of the CDR3 is 16 residues. Germline lookup yields CDR1 MNHEY and CDR2 SMNVEV (reference sequence).

This clonotype was seen at least ten times. The chain joins TRBV12-3 or TRBV12-4 to TRBJ1-2; D is undetermined. The germline V and J ends were trimmed by 6 bases and 0 bases, with 8 bases remaining between them. This CDR3 has 13 amino acids. In DNA, the CDR3 is TGTGCCAGCAGCCCCAGTACTAACTATGGCTACACCTTC. Its translation is CASSPSTNYGYTF.

A few counts support this clonotype. The chain joins TRBV6-5 to TRBJ1-1; D gene uncertain. V was pared by 2 bases and J by 1 base, with 11 bases between. CDR1 is MNHEY, CDR2 SVGAGI, per germline. This CDR3 has 15 residues. The CDR3 DNA is TGTGCCAGCAGTTACCTTATTCAGAAGAACACTGAAGCTTTCTTT. This codes for CASSYLIQKNTEAFF.

This clonotype was recorded a few times. The junction differs from germline at one of its ends, possibly a read error. V gene TRBV4-2 combines with J gene TRBJ2-7; D possibly corresponds to TRBD2 (6 bases). CDR3 length equals 17 residues. Germline-derived CDR1 and CDR2 are LGHNA and YNFKEQ. The CDR3 here is CASSPQASGLSSHEQYF. CDR3 sequence (DNA): TGTGCCAGCAGCCCTCAAGCGTCGGGACTCAGCTCCCACGAGCAGTACTTC.

This clonotype was seen many times. The chain carries TRBV6-2 or TRBV6-3 and TRBJ2-2, with D perhaps TRBD1 (5 bases). Germline V gives CDR1 MNHEY, CDR2 SVGEGT. V was trimmed by 4 bases and J by 1 base, leaving 13 bases between them. The CDR3 length is 16 residues. The CDR3 loop is CASSSKTVLNTGELFF. DNA of the CDR3: TGTGCCAGCAGTTCAAAGACAGTGTTGAACACCGGGGAGCTGTTTTTT.

This clonotype was counted between two and nine times. The rearrangement uses TRBV6-2 or TRBV6-3 and TRBJ2-1, with TRBD2 matching 9 bases. V lost 6 bases, J lost 5 bases, and 5 bases stayed unmatched. Germline CDR1 reads MNHEY; CDR2 reads SVGEGT. This CDR3 has 14 amino acids. CDR3 amino acids: CASSLAGTHNEQFF. DNA of the CDR3: TGTGCCAGCAGCCTAGCGGGAACCCACAATGAGCAGTTCTTC.

Concerning this clonotype: A much larger clone differs from this one at a single base, so this may be a read error. The CDR3 is CASSLLAGGLSNTQYF. The DNA of the CDR3 is TGTGCCAGCAGTTTGCTAGCGGGGGGGCTTTCAAATACGCAGTATTTT. This rearrangement joins TRBV27 to TRBJ2-3; 12 bases are shared with TRBD2. Germline CDR1 is MNHEY and CDR2 is SMNVEV (reference sequence). The CDR3 runs 16 residues. V gave up 3 bases and J gave up 7 bases; unmatched junction bases: 8.

The sample holds one count of this clonotype. Likely a read error: the CDR3 ends without its conserved phenylalanine or tryptophan. Because the CDR3's place on the DNA is in doubt, the DNA is left out and the CDR3 is given as listed by TCRdb. This chain joins TRBV5-3 and TRBJ2-7; the D segment call TRBD1 is taken from the table without a DNA check. TRBV5-3 is reported as an ORF; its role is uncertain. The CDR3 region is 13 residues in length, termini included. The CDR3 sequence is CASSLRGAYERYL.

This clonotype came up many times. The chain couples TRBV9 to TRBJ2-7; D gene ambiguous. The CDR3 totals 14 residues. Trimming cost V 0 bases and J 2 bases, with 9 bases left between them. Germline V gene sequence: CDR1 SGDLS, CDR2 YYNGEE. The CDR3 DNA sequence: TGTGCCAGCAGCGTAGCCCCGGCCACCTACGAGCAGTACTTC. Residues: CASSVAPATYEQYF.

This rearrangement joins TRBV19 to TRBJ2-2; 7 bases map to TRBD1. Germline-derived CDR1 and CDR2 are LNHDA and SQIVND (reference sequence). Unmatched junction bases numbered 4, after V lost 4 bases and J lost 5 bases. The CDR3 length is 14 residues. In nucleotides, the CDR3 is TGTGCCAGTAGTAACAGGGGTCGTACCGGGGAGCTGTTTTTT. Protein sequence: CASSNRGRTGELFF.

With regard to this clonotype: Just one base apart from a much larger clone, this may be a read error. Since the CDR3 does not end with the conserved phenylalanine or tryptophan, this likely comes from a read error. This chain links TRBV10-3 with TRBJ2-3, with 7 positions matching TRBD2. This CDR3 comprises 14 residues. Unmatched junction bases numbered 5, after V lost 4 bases and J lost 4 bases. Germline CDR1 ENHRY, CDR2 SYGVKD. In DNA, the CDR3 is TGTGCCATCAGTGCGCTAGCGGTCCCAGATACGCAGTATCTT. Its protein product is CAISALAVPDTQYL.

This clonotype was observed many times. CDR3 in DNA: TGTGCCAGCAGCCAACCTCGGGCCCAACACACCTACGAGCAGTACTTC. Residues: CASSQPRAQHTYEQYF. V gene TRBV28 combines with J gene TRBJ2-7; no firm D call. Germline CDR1 is MDHEN and CDR2 is SYDVKM. Trimming cost V 6 bases and J 2 bases, with 20 bases left between them. The CDR3 loop spans 16 amino acids.

About this clonotype itself: A read error may explain this, as a much larger clone is one base away. The CDR3 is CASRSGSCEQYF. The CDR3 region has the DNA TGTGCCAGCCGTAGCGGCTCCTGCGAGCAGTACTTC. This chain links TRBV2 with TRBJ2-7; D perhaps matches TRBD2 (6 bases). This CDR3 has 12 amino acids. Germline values: CDR1 SNHLY, CDR2 FYNNEI.

In this sample, this clonotype turned up a few times. The chain joins TRBV5-4 to TRBJ2-7; TRBD2 matches at 8 bases. The length of the CDR3 is 12 residues. Germline V lookup: CDR1 SGHNT, CDR2 YYREEE (reference sequence). J was trimmed by 6 bases and V by 3 bases; bases with no gene match: 2. The CDR3 bases are TGTGCCAGCAGCTGGGGGACTAGCGAGCAGTACTTC. Protein: CASSWGTSEQYF.